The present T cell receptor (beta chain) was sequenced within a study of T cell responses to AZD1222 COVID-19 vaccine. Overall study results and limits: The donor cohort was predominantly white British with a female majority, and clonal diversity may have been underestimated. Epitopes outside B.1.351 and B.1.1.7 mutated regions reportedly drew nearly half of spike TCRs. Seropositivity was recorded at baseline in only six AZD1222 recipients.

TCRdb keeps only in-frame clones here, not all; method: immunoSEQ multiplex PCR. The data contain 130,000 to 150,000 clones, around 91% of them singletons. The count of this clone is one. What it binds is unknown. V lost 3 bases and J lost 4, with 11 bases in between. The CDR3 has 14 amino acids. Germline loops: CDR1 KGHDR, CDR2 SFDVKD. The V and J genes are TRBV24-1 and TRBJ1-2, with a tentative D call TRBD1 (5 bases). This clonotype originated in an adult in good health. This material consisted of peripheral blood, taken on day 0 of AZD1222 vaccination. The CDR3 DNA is TGTGCCACCAGTGATAGGGGAGGCCGCTATGGCTACACCTTC. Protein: CATSDRGGRYGYTF.